A selection of T cell receptor beta chains follows, all from one sample in a study of graft-versus-host responses after intestinal transplantation. These TCRs are of unknown antigen specificity. Here immunoSEQ multiplex PCR was the method, and the copy in TCRdb shows in-frame clones only, minus some. Among about 99,000 clones listed, 80% to 95% were seen once. The sequences come from unstimulated CD8+ T cells sorted from spleen or lymph node cells, collected before transplant. These receptor sequences come from a human donor who was the organ donor for an intestinal transplant. Each CDR3 is given with its conserved first and last residue. A D gene is named only where the DNA matches it firmly. Expanded clones get a size class; other rows say once, few or many, or leave the size out.

TRBV6-5	-	TRBD1	TRBJ2-5	CASSSPGQGGQTQYF	TGTGCCAGCAGTTCCCCCGGACAGGGGGGACAGACCCAGTACTTC
TRBV6-1	few	TRBD1	TRBJ1-2	CASSRRQGSNYGYTF	TGTGCCAGCAGTCGAAGACAGGGATCCAACTATGGCTACACCTTC
TRBV5-4	-	TRBD2	TRBJ2-1	CASSLSGGGYNEQFF	TGTGCCAGCAGCTTGAGCGGGGGGGGTTACAATGAGCAGTTCTTC
TRBV16	-	TRBD1	TRBJ2-7	CASSEGQGPREQYF	TGTGCCAGCAGCGAGGGACAGGGGCCTCGAGAGCAGTACTTC
TRBV7-2	-	-	TRBJ2-7	CASSAYLAYEQYF	TGTGCCAGCAGCGCCTACCTAGCCTACGAGCAGTACTTC
TRBV19	-	-	TRBJ2-3	CASTHSFTDTQYF	TGTGCCAGTACCCACAGCTTCACAGATACGCAGTATTTT
TRBV9	once	TRBD2	TRBJ2-2	CASSVESGGPAGELFF	TGTGCCAGCAGCGTAGAATCGGGAGGGCCGGCGGGGGAGCTGTTTTTT
TRBV27	-	-	TRBJ2-2	CASSFTSTNTGELFF	TGTGCCAGCAGTTTTACTAGCACGAACACCGGGGAGCTGTTTTTT
TRBV28	-	-	TRBJ2-7	CASSGLMGSYEQYF	TGTGCCAGCAGTGGCCTGATGGGCTCCTACGAGCAGTACTTC
TRBV19	few	-	TRBJ1-1	CASMWTEGMNTEAFF	TGTGCCAGTATGTGGACAGAGGGGATGAACACTGAAGCTTTCTTT
TRBV5-1	-	TRBD2	TRBJ2-3	CASSSGLAVTDTQYF	TGCGCCAGCAGCTCGGGACTAGCGGTCACAGATACGCAGTATTTT
TRBV9	-	TRBD2	TRBJ2-3	CASSPTLAADTQYF	TGTGCCAGCAGCCCAACGCTAGCGGCAGATACGCAGTATTTT
TRBV19	-	-	TRBJ1-3	CASSTALRKVHTIYF	TGTGCCAGTAGTACCGCACTCAGGAAAGTGCACACCATATATTTT
TRBV6-1	-	-	TRBJ2-5	CASTDGTHQETQYF	TGTGCCAGCACCGACGGGACACACCAAGAGACCCAGTACTTC
TRBV2	-	-	TRBJ2-3	CASRADPGDTDTQYF	TGTGCCAGCCGGGCGGACCCCGGGGACACAGATACGCAGTATTTT
TRBV9	once	TRBD2	TRBJ2-5	CASSVLAGKSPQETQYF	TGTGCCAGCAGCGTACTAGCGGGAAAGTCCCCCCAAGAGACCCAGTACTTC
TRBV5-6	-	TRBD1	TRBJ2-7	CASSLNIPTGEKSYEQYF	TGTGCCAGCAGCTTGAATATTCCGACAGGGGAGAAATCCTACGAGCAGTACTTC
TRBV19	-	TRBD2	TRBJ2-3	CASSVTAGSPDTQYF	TGTGCCAGTAGCGTGACAGCGGGAAGCCCAGATACGCAGTATTTT
TRBV21-1	once	-	TRBJ1-2	CASSSKGTARNYGYTF	TGTGCCAGCAGCAGCAAAGGGACAGCTCGAAACTATGGCTACACCTTC
TRBV4-1	-	TRBD1	TRBJ1-5	CASSPGQGGIQPQHF	TGCGCCAGCAGCCCGGGACAGGGGGGGATTCAGCCCCAGCATTTT
TRBV29-1	-	TRBD1	TRBJ1-1	CSADGTGGTNTEAFF	TGCAGCGCGGACGGGACAGGCGGGACGAACACTGAAGCTTTCTTT
TRBV29-1	-	-	TRBJ1-5	CSVLVGSDQPQHF	TGCAGCGTCCTCGTAGGGAGCGATCAGCCCCAGCATTTT
TRBV15	-	TRBD1	TRBJ2-3	CATSSMDRGVTDTQYF	TGTGCCACCAGCAGCATGGACAGGGGTGTGACAGATACGCAGTATTTT
TRBV19	-	TRBD2	TRBJ2-7	CASSISLAGALGEQYF	TGTGCCAGTAGTATTTCGCTAGCGGGAGCCTTGGGCGAGCAGTACTTC
TRBV11-2	-	TRBD1	TRBJ1-4	CASSSTPGDRATNEKLFF	TGTGCCAGCAGTTCCACCCCCGGGGACAGGGCAACTAATGAAAAACTGTTTTTT
TRBV5-5	-	-	TRBJ1-1	CASSLVGVTGPEAFF	TGTGCCAGCAGCTTGGTAGGGGTGACAGGCCCTGAAGCTTTCTTT
TRBV4-2	-	-	TRBJ1-1	CASTLAPGFEAFF	TGTGCCAGCACCTTGGCCCCAGGGTTCGAAGCTTTCTTT
TRBV2	once	-	TRBJ1-1	CASSVGASEAFF	TGTGCCAGCAGTGTGGGGGCTTCTGAAGCTTTCTTT
TRBV6-1	-	-	TRBJ2-7	CASRDGSSYEQYF	TGTGCCAGCAGGGACGGGAGCTCCTACGAGCAGTACTTC
TRBV13	-	TRBD1	TRBJ2-2	CASSGRQGASGELFF	TGTGCCAGCAGCGGACGACAGGGGGCAAGCGGGGAGCTGTTTTTT
TRBV6-5	-	-	TRBJ2-1	CASSYGTSSNEQFF	TGTGCCAGCAGTTACGGTACTAGCTCCAATGAGCAGTTCTTC
TRBV7-3	once	TRBD2	TRBJ2-1	CASSPLGGVNEQFF	TGTGCCAGCAGCCCCCTTGGGGGGGTTAATGAGCAGTTCTTC